This T cell receptor beta chain stems from a study of T cells in tuberculosis. The time point was: new active TB diagnosis, blood taken before or within 7 days of starting treatment. Only in-frame clones appear in the TCRdb table, and some are missing; sequencing was by immunoSEQ multiplex PCR. This sample yields tens of thousands of clones, of which 91% are seen a single time; about 2.4% belongs to the top ten. V lost 1 base and J lost 2; bases outside the gene matches: 4. This CDR3 region has 16 residues. Germline V gene lookup returns CDR1 GTSNPN and CDR2 SVGIG (reference sequence). Sequenced here: PBMCs, sampled at tuberculosis diagnosis. V and J are TRBV30 and TRBJ1-5; 11 bases agree with TRBD1. The source is an adult with tuberculosis. The CDR3 here is CAWSAGTGGRNQPQHF. The CDR3 DNA sequence: TGTGCCTGGAGTGCTGGGACAGGGGGTCGCAATCAGCCCCAGCATTTT. Filled out from reference TRBV30 and TRBJ1-5, the complete variable domain reads SQTIHQWPATLVQPVGSPLSLECTVEGTSNPNLYWYRQAAGRGLQLLFYSVGIGQISSEVPQNLSASRPQDRQFILSSKKLLLSDSGFYLCAWSAGTGGRNQPQHFGDGTRLSIL.